The clone carrying this TCR beta chain came up a few times. Its antigen is as yet unknown. Trimming left V 4 bases short and J 10 bases short, with 22 bases between. This CDR3 contains 15 residues. CDR1 MNHEY and CDR2 SMNVEV come from the germline V gene (reference sequence). The sample belongs to a study of post-analysis software for immune sequencing data. Carried by the TCR beta cDNA libraries were unique molecular identifiers. Using its own MiXCR run on the PCR reads, TCRdb lists one record per CDR3 protein. The table shows fewer than 900,000 distinct CDR3 sequences, with under 60% occurring only once. Study results and limitations: In patients, a few TRBV segments were more frequent than in controls, with TRBV5-6, TRBV5-1 and TRBV20-1 among them. Compared with controls, patients showed significantly lower normalized Chao1 diversity. The F measure placed samples prepared in the same batch into strongly shared clusters.

V gene TRBV27 combines with J gene TRBJ2-5, with D possibly matching TRBD1 (6 bases). The sample taken for sequencing was blood. This sequence originates from a girl aged 10 to 17 with multiple sclerosis. The CDR3 sequence: CASSSQTGIGRIQYF. Here the CDR3 DNA reads TGTGCCAGCAGTTCCCAGACAGGAATAGGGAGAATCCAGTACTTC.